This T cell receptor beta chain was recovered during a study of blood T cell repertoires in COVID-19. In the study overall: Researchers got acute and convalescent COVID-19 samples from the United States, Italy and Spain. The cDNA or gDNA used as material had been derived from T cells, B-cell-depleted T cells, or PBMCs.

Methods used by the authors: Amplification from reference gene primers served as the basis for estimated nucleated cell counts. Sequencing used immunoSEQ multiplex PCR; TCRdb keeps in-frame clones, though not all of them. V, J and clone size reflect that table, while D and trimming were determined from the DNA. The sample carries 120,000 to 150,000 clones, around 80% recorded once. CDR3 length equals 13 residues. In germline, CDR1 is LNHDA, CDR2 SQIVND (reference sequence). The V gene lost 4 bases and the J gene lost 4 bases, with 9 bases spanning the gap. In its sample, this clone was seen once. The gene calls are TRBV19 and TRBJ2-3; D remains unclear. What was sequenced was peripheral blood. The clonotype comes from a woman over 75 in a cohort sampled during active or convalescent COVID-19. This chain's CDR3 is CASSKQIPDTQYF. The CDR3 nucleotides are TGTGCCAGTAGTAAACAAATTCCAGATACGCAGTATTTT.